The subject of this entry is one T cell receptor beta chain. V was cut by 1 base and J by 3 bases, with 8 bases left in between. The CDR3 loop spans 13 amino acids. CDR1 is SGHNT, CDR2 YYREEE, per germline (reference sequence). This specimen belongs to a study of blood T cell repertoires in COVID-19. The overall study: From T cells, B-cell-depleted T cells, or PBMCs came the material, which was cDNA or gDNA.

Authors' methods: Nucleated cell number was recorded as an estimate derived from reference gene primer amplification. The assay was immunoSEQ multiplex PCR, and TCRdb's table has in-frame clones only and misses some. The DNA was the basis for D and trimming; V, J and clone size are from that table. The repertoire holds 120,000 to 150,000 clones, with 65% to 85% as singletons. The sequence came from a man aged 60-69 years with active or convalescent COVID-19. The chain has TRBV5-4 and TRBJ2-7; perhaps TRBD2 as D (6 bases). The sample consisted of peripheral blood. The CDR3 sequence is CASSLRGIYEQYF. DNA of the CDR3: TGTGCCAGCAGCTTGCGGGGGATCTACGAGCAGTACTTC.